The present entry profiles one T cell receptor (beta chain) with its context. Its matching antigen is unknown. The source of the sample is a study of T cell responses to AZD1222 COVID-19 vaccine. On the study more broadly: Second doses at about 4 or about 12 weeks were pooled. Study-wide results and caveats: Reports indicate that nearly half of spike-specific TCRs are directed at unmutated variant regions. Only a handful of AZD1222 recipients, more than 5 in all, had baseline seropositivity. Possibly, clonal diversity was underestimated; donors were largely white British and included more females.

The ends were cut back, 6 bases at V and 3 bases at J, with 15 bases in the middle. The CDR3 is 14 residues long. Germline values: CDR1 LNHDA, CDR2 SQIVND (reference sequence). The data were produced by immunoSEQ multiplex PCR, yet TCRdb's version contains in-frame clones alone and is incomplete. This table holds about 150,000 clones, about 89% found once. The source of this sequence is an adult in good health. Specimen: peripheral blood, collected on day 0 of AZD1222 vaccination. The gene calls are TRBV19 and TRBJ2-7, with D possibly called TRBD1 or TRBD2 (5 bases each). The CDR3 nucleotides read TGTGCCAGTAGCACATATCGGGGCAACTACGAGCAGTACTTC. Protein: CASSTYRGNYEQYF.